This T cell receptor beta chain was documented in a study of cytomegalovirus exposure and HLA in healthy donors. Points from the study as a whole: Most TCRs appeared rarely, but some public TCRs recurred in many donors. CMV serostatus was the sole immune exposure data available. A later analysis, which compared TCR beta chains of equal frequency, found the HLA-associated ones more clonally expanded. The authors later linked a missense DCLRE1C variant to TCR beta V- and J-gene trimming.

In the PCR, 60 Vbeta and 13 Jbeta primers were used. Using immunoSEQ multiplex PCR, the repertoire was profiled, and TCRdb retains in-frame clones only, with some absent. The sample includes about 160,000 clones. With respect to this clone: Its antigen is unidentified.

Sequenced input: PBMCs. The TCR originated in a woman aged 55-70 years in good health and CMV-seronegative.

The CDR3 nucleotides are TGTGCCAGCAGCTTAGGACAGGGGGCTCCAACTAATGAAAAACTGTTTTTT. As protein: CASSLGQGAPTNEKLFF. This chain uses TRBV11-2 with TRBJ1-4; 10 positions agree with TRBD1. The CDR3 covers 17 residues. CDR1 is SGHAT and CDR2 is FQNNGV in the germline V gene. V trimming: 1 base; J trimming: 0 bases; junction bases outside the gene matches: 2. Supplemented by reference TRBV11-2 and TRBJ1-4, the full variable domain reads EAGVAQSPRYKIIEKRQSVAFWCNPISGHATLYWYQQILGQGPKLLIQFQNNGVVDDSQLPKDRFSAERLKGVDSTLKIQPAKLEDSAVYLCASSLGQGAPTNEKLFFGSGTQLSVL.